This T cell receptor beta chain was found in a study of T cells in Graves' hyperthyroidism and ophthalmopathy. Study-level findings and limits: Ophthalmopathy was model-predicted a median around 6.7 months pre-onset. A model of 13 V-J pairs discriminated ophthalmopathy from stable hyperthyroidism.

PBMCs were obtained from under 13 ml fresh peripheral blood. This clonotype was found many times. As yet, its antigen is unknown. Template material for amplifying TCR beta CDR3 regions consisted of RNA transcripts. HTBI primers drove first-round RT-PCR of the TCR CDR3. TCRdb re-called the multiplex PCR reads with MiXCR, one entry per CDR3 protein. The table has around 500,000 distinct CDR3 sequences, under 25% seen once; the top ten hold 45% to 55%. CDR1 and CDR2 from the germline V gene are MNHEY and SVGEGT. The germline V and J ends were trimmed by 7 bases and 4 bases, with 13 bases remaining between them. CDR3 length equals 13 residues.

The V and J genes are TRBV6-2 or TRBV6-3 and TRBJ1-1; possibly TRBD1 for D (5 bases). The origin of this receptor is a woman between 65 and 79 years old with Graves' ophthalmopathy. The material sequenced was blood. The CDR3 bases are TGTGCCAGCAACCGGGGGGGGGGCACTGAAGCTTTCTTT. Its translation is CASNRGGGTEAFF.